A selection of T cell receptor beta chains follows, all from one sample in a study of OX40 agonist ivuxolimab in advanced cancers. The data were produced by immunoSEQ multiplex PCR, yet TCRdb's version contains in-frame clones alone and is incomplete. The sample has 70,000 or so clones, more than 80% seen once. The specimen comprised CD4+ or CD8+ T cells sorted from blood, sampled in a trial of the OX40 agonist ivuxolimab. The receptors originated from an adult with an advanced solid tumor such as melanoma, head and neck, liver or kidney cancer. Both conserved end residues are part of each CDR3. The order of the fields is D gene, J gene, clone size, CDR3 length, V gene, CDR3 protein, CDR3 DNA. A D gene is named only where the DNA matches it firmly. Size tells how often a clone was seen (once, few, many) or the class of an expanded clone, and some rows leave it out.

d_call: .; j_call: TRBJ2-7; clone_size: .; cdr3_length: 12; v_call: TRBV5-1; cdr3_aa: CASREGPYEQYF; cdr3_nt: TGCGCCAGCAGGGAGGGGCCCTACGAGCAGTACTTC
d_call: .; j_call: TRBJ1-5; clone_size: .; cdr3_length: 15; v_call: TRBV4-2; cdr3_aa: CASSQDEDSNQPQHF; cdr3_nt: TGTGCCAGCAGTCAGGATGAGGATAGCAATCAGCCCCAGCATTTT
d_call: TRBD1; j_call: TRBJ1-4; clone_size: .; cdr3_length: 15; v_call: TRBV5-5; cdr3_aa: CASSRDRGRNEKLFF; cdr3_nt: TGTGCCAGCAGCCGGGACAGGGGTCGTAATGAAAAACTGTTTTTT
d_call: TRBD2; j_call: TRBJ2-1; clone_size: .; cdr3_length: 18; v_call: TRBV10-2; cdr3_aa: CASSESGLAGGRYNEQFF; cdr3_nt: TGCGCCAGCAGTGAGTCGGGACTAGCGGGGGGGCGATACAATGAGCAGTTCTTC
d_call: .; j_call: TRBJ2-5; clone_size: once; cdr3_length: 16; v_call: TRBV5-1; cdr3_aa: CASNEPRDPGKETQYF; cdr3_nt: TGCGCCAGCAATGAACCCCGAGACCCCGGAAAAGAGACCCAGTACTTC
d_call: .; j_call: TRBJ1-5; clone_size: once; cdr3_length: 13; v_call: TRBV15; cdr3_aa: CATSGNRNQPQHF; cdr3_nt: TGTGCCACCAGCGGAAACAGGAATCAGCCCCAGCATTTT
d_call: .; j_call: TRBJ2-1; clone_size: .; cdr3_length: 12; v_call: TRBV7-6; cdr3_aa: CASSLKGNEQFF; cdr3_nt: TGTGCCAGCAGCTTAAAGGGCAATGAGCAGTTCTTC
d_call: TRBD2; j_call: TRBJ2-7; clone_size: .; cdr3_length: 15; v_call: TRBV5-4; cdr3_aa: CASSFPSGDSYEQYF; cdr3_nt: TGTGCCAGCAGCTTTCCCAGCGGGGACTCCTACGAGCAGTACTTC
d_call: .; j_call: TRBJ1-6; clone_size: .; cdr3_length: 15; v_call: TRBV2; cdr3_aa: CASIHRDSYNSPLHF; cdr3_nt: TGTGCCAGCATTCACAGGGACTCCTATAATTCACCCCTCCACTTT
d_call: TRBD1; j_call: TRBJ1-5; clone_size: .; cdr3_length: 13; v_call: TRBV6-5; cdr3_aa: CASSTRPDRAQHF; cdr3_nt: TGTGCCAGCAGCACTCGCCCGGACAGGGCTCAGCATTTT
d_call: TRBD1; j_call: TRBJ2-7; clone_size: .; cdr3_length: 15; v_call: TRBV27; cdr3_aa: CASSLRQGPPYEQYF; cdr3_nt: TGTGCCAGCAGTTTGCGACAGGGACCCCCCTACGAGCAGTACTTC
d_call: .; j_call: TRBJ1-5; clone_size: .; cdr3_length: 14; v_call: TRBV29-1; cdr3_aa: CSVVDGLSNQPQHF; cdr3_nt: TGCAGCGTTGTGGACGGGCTTAGCAATCAGCCCCAGCATTTT
d_call: .; j_call: TRBJ2-7; clone_size: .; cdr3_length: 16; v_call: TRBV11-1; cdr3_aa: CASSQVRGSGFHEQYF; cdr3_nt: TGTGCCAGCAGCCAAGTCAGAGGGTCGGGGTTCCACGAGCAGTACTTC
d_call: TRBD2; j_call: TRBJ2-5; clone_size: .; cdr3_length: 12; v_call: TRBV5-1; cdr3_aa: CASSPRGGTQYF; cdr3_nt: TGCGCCAGCAGCCCCCGGGGGGGGACCCAGTACTTC
d_call: .; j_call: TRBJ2-2; clone_size: .; cdr3_length: 12; v_call: TRBV5-6; cdr3_aa: CASSRRTGELFF; cdr3_nt: TGTGCCAGCAGCCGACGCACCGGGGAGCTGTTTTTT
d_call: .; j_call: TRBJ1-3; clone_size: .; cdr3_length: 13; v_call: TRBV9; cdr3_aa: CASSVWAGNTIYF; cdr3_nt: TGTGCCAGCAGCGTTTGGGCTGGAAACACCATATATTTT
d_call: .; j_call: TRBJ1-1; clone_size: .; cdr3_length: 16; v_call: TRBV19; cdr3_aa: CASSIDALRRNTEAFF; cdr3_nt: TGTGCCAGTAGTATAGATGCCCTCCGTAGGAACACTGAAGCTTTCTTT
d_call: .; j_call: TRBJ2-7; clone_size: .; cdr3_length: 12; v_call: TRBV5-8; cdr3_aa: CASSPQGGEQYF; cdr3_nt: TGTGCCAGCAGCCCGCAGGGGGGCGAGCAGTACTTC
d_call: TRBD2; j_call: TRBJ2-5; clone_size: .; cdr3_length: 15; v_call: TRBV5-4; cdr3_aa: CASSLLAGGQETQYF; cdr3_nt: TGTGCCAGCAGCTTGCTTGCGGGGGGGCAAGAGACCCAGTACTTC
d_call: .; j_call: TRBJ2-7; clone_size: .; cdr3_length: 16; v_call: TRBV28; cdr3_aa: CASSFTLQGLGYEQYF; cdr3_nt: TGTGCCAGCAGTTTTACCCTACAAGGCTTAGGCTACGAGCAGTACTTC
d_call: .; j_call: TRBJ1-4; clone_size: .; cdr3_length: 15; v_call: TRBV6-5; cdr3_aa: CASSYSVTDNEKLFF; cdr3_nt: TGTGCCAGCAGTTACTCGGTAACAGATAATGAAAAACTGTTTTTT
d_call: TRBD1; j_call: TRBJ2-2; clone_size: .; cdr3_length: 13; v_call: TRBV29-1; cdr3_aa: CSVGTGVTGELFF; cdr3_nt: TGCAGCGTTGGGACAGGGGTTACCGGGGAGCTGTTTTTT